The rows below give T cell receptor beta chains drawn from one sample of a study of blood T cell repertoires in COVID-19. Clones were read by immunoSEQ multiplex PCR, and TCRdb kept only the in-frame ones, dropping some. The sample has fewer than 700,000 clones, 70% to 90% seen once. Sequenced sample: peripheral blood. These receptors were taken from a woman between 45 and 60 years old with COVID-19, enrolled during active disease. Both conserved end residues are part of each CDR3. D genes are given only for firm matches. Some rows have no size entry. The others give once, few or many, or a class for an expanded clone.

D gene: -
V gene: TRBV2
clone size: -
J gene: TRBJ2-7
CDR3 protein: CASSVKRNEQYF
CDR3 DNA: TGTGCCAGCAGTGTAAAGAGGAACGAGCAGTACTTC

D gene: TRBD1
V gene: TRBV9
clone size: -
J gene: TRBJ1-6
CDR3 protein: CASSVDLRGSSPLHF
CDR3 DNA: TGTGCCAGCAGCGTAGACCTCAGGGGGTCTTCACCCCTCCACTTT

D gene: -
V gene: TRBV12-5
clone size: -
J gene: TRBJ2-1
CDR3 protein: CASGLAATREQFF
CDR3 DNA: TGTGCTAGTGGTTTGGCCGCAACCCGGGAGCAGTTCTTC

D gene: -
V gene: TRBV7-2
clone size: -
J gene: TRBJ2-1
CDR3 protein: CASSFQGYEQFF
CDR3 DNA: TGTGCCAGCAGCTTCCAGGGTTATGAGCAGTTCTTC

D gene: -
V gene: TRBV6-5
clone size: once
J gene: TRBJ1-2
CDR3 protein: CASSYSRGIGYTF
CDR3 DNA: TGTGCCAGCAGTTACTCCAGGGGCATTGGCTACACCTTC

D gene: -
V gene: TRBV5-1
clone size: -
J gene: TRBJ1-4
CDR3 protein: CASSLAGRDTKGERANEKLFF
CDR3 DNA: TGCGCCAGCAGCTTGGCGGGTAGGGACACGAAGGGAGAGAGGGCTAATGAAAAACTGTTTTTT

D gene: TRBD2
V gene: TRBV18
clone size: -
J gene: TRBJ2-5
CDR3 protein: CASSPEGSGGFQETQYF
CDR3 DNA: TGTGCCAGCTCACCAGAGGGCAGCGGGGGGTTCCAAGAGACCCAGTACTTC

D gene: TRBD1
V gene: TRBV27
clone size: -
J gene: TRBJ2-2
CDR3 protein: CASSIQGTGELFF
CDR3 DNA: TGTGCCAGCAGTATACAGGGGACCGGGGAGCTGTTTTTT

D gene: TRBD1
V gene: TRBV6-1
clone size: once
J gene: TRBJ2-7
CDR3 protein: CASSVSGTGIFYEQYF
CDR3 DNA: TGTGCCAGCAGTGTATCCGGGACAGGGATATTCTACGAGCAGTACTTC

D gene: TRBD2
V gene: TRBV5-5
clone size: -
J gene: TRBJ2-5
CDR3 protein: CASSYQGTREETQYF
CDR3 DNA: TGTGCCAGCAGCTACCAGGGGACTAGGGAAGAGACCCAGTACTTC

D gene: -
V gene: TRBV9
clone size: few
J gene: TRBJ1-3
CDR3 protein: CASSVDLLPTGNTIYF
CDR3 DNA: TGTGCCAGCAGCGTAGATCTCCTACCCACTGGAAACACCATATATTTT

D gene: -
V gene: TRBV5-1
clone size: -
J gene: TRBJ1-2
CDR3 protein: CASSLGSDYGYTF
CDR3 DNA: TGCGCCAGCAGCTTGGGGTCAGACTATGGCTACACCTTC

D gene: TRBD1
V gene: TRBV28
clone size: -
J gene: TRBJ2-2
CDR3 protein: CASREDRGQHGELFF
CDR3 DNA: TGTGCCAGCAGAGAGGACAGGGGGCAGCACGGGGAGCTGTTTTTT

D gene: TRBD1
V gene: TRBV6-6
clone size: -
J gene: TRBJ2-7
CDR3 protein: CASSPGQGQTYEQYF
CDR3 DNA: TGTGCCAGCAGTCCGGGACAGGGGCAGACCTACGAGCAGTACTTC

D gene: TRBD1
V gene: TRBV6-2/TRBV6-3
clone size: few
J gene: TRBJ1-5
CDR3 protein: CASSKYRGQDDQPQHF
CDR3 DNA: TGTGCCAGCAGTAAATACAGGGGGCAAGATGATCAGCCCCAGCATTTT

D gene: TRBD1
V gene: TRBV7-9
clone size: -
J gene: TRBJ2-3
CDR3 protein: CASSLDRVADTQYF
CDR3 DNA: TGTGCCAGCAGCCTCGACAGGGTAGCAGATACGCAGTATTTT

D gene: TRBD1
V gene: TRBV7-9
clone size: -
J gene: TRBJ2-2
CDR3 protein: CASSHDRGLGELFF
CDR3 DNA: TGTGCCAGCAGCCATGACAGGGGTCTCGGGGAGCTGTTTTTT

D gene: TRBD1
V gene: TRBV6-5
clone size: -
J gene: TRBJ2-7
CDR3 protein: CASSYPGQGWEQYF
CDR3 DNA: TGTGCCAGCAGTTACCCCGGACAGGGATGGGAGCAGTACTTC

D gene: TRBD1
V gene: TRBV29-1
clone size: -
J gene: TRBJ2-3
CDR3 protein: CSVARTGDTDTQYF
CDR3 DNA: TGCAGCGTTGCCAGGACAGGGGACACAGATACGCAGTATTTT